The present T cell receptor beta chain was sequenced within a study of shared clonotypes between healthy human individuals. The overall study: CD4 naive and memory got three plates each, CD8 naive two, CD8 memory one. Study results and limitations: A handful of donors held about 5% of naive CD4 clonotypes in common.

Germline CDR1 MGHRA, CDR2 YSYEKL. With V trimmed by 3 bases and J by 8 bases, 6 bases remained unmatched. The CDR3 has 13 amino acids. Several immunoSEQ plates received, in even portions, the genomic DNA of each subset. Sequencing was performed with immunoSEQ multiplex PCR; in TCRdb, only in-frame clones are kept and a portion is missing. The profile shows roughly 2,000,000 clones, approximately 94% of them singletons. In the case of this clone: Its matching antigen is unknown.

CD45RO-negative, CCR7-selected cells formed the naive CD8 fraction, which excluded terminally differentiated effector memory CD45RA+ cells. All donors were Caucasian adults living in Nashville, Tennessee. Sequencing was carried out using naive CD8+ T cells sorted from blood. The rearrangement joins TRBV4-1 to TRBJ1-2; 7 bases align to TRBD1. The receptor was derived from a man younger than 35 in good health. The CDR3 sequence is CASSHRQGVGYTF. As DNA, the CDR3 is TGCGCCAGCAGCCACAGACAGGGAGTAGGCTACACCTTC.